The rows below give T cell receptor beta chains drawn from one sample of a study of preoperative IRX-2 immunotherapy in early breast cancer. Produced via immunoSEQ multiplex PCR; TCRdb's table is partial and in-frame only. The sample comprises 39,000 or so clones, roughly 77% of which are singletons, and roughly 1.2% rests with the top ten. Sequencing was performed on tumor tissue, taken after IRX-2 immunotherapy. The origin of the receptors is a human donor with breast cancer. Each CDR3 is given with its conserved first and last residue. The order of the fields is D gene, V gene, J gene, clone size, CDR3 protein, CDR3 DNA. D genes are given only for firm matches. Some rows mark clone size as missing; the rest say once, few, many or name a class of expanded clone.

d_call: TRBD2
v_call: TRBV7-1
j_call: TRBJ2-1
clone_size: -
cdr3_aa: CASSLSGSGDNEQFF
cdr3_nt: TGTGCCAGCAGCCTTAGCGGGAGTGGGGACAATGAGCAGTTCTTC

d_call: -
v_call: TRBV5-1
j_call: TRBJ2-2
clone_size: -
cdr3_aa: CASSFEGGNTGELFF
cdr3_nt: TGCGCCAGCAGCTTCGAGGGGGGGAACACCGGGGAGCTGTTTTTT

d_call: -
v_call: TRBV6-8
j_call: TRBJ2-7
clone_size: -
cdr3_aa: CASSYHTGTPIYEQYF
cdr3_nt: TGTGCCAGCAGTTACCATACCGGGACACCTATCTACGAGCAGTACTTC

d_call: -
v_call: TRBV29-1
j_call: TRBJ2-5
clone_size: -
cdr3_aa: CSVEGVRETQYF
cdr3_nt: TGCAGCGTTGAGGGTGTGAGGGAGACCCAGTACTTC

d_call: -
v_call: TRBV28
j_call: TRBJ2-3
clone_size: -
cdr3_aa: CASSFLQGGTDTQYF
cdr3_nt: TGTGCCAGCAGTTTCCTCCAGGGCGGAACAGATACGCAGTATTTT

d_call: -
v_call: TRBV6-8
j_call: TRBJ2-7
clone_size: -
cdr3_aa: CATDPVFLSGEQYF
cdr3_nt: TGTGCCACCGATCCAGTATTCCTATCGGGAGAGCAGTACTTC

d_call: TRBD1
v_call: TRBV6-8
j_call: TRBJ2-7
clone_size: -
cdr3_aa: CASSRMDREYEQYF
cdr3_nt: TGTGCCAGCAGTAGGATGGACAGGGAGTACGAGCAGTACTTC

d_call: -
v_call: TRBV18
j_call: TRBJ1-3
clone_size: -
cdr3_aa: CASSPIVVGQSGNTIYF
cdr3_nt: TGTGCCAGCTCACCAATTGTGGTGGGCCAGTCGGGAAACACCATATATTTT

d_call: -
v_call: TRBV7-4
j_call: TRBJ2-1
clone_size: once
cdr3_aa: CASSQGSLGENEQFF
cdr3_nt: TGTGCCAGCAGCCAGGGGAGCCTGGGGGAAAATGAGCAGTTCTTC

d_call: TRBD1
v_call: TRBV11-3
j_call: TRBJ2-6
clone_size: -
cdr3_aa: CASSPGGVGANVLTF
cdr3_nt: TGTGCCAGCAGCCCAGGGGGTGTTGGGGCCAACGTCCTGACTTTC

d_call: -
v_call: TRBV6-7
j_call: TRBJ2-7
clone_size: -
cdr3_aa: CASSFGNEQYF
cdr3_nt: TGTGCCAGCAGCTTTGGCAACGAGCAGTACTTC

d_call: -
v_call: TRBV1
j_call: TRBJ1-3
clone_size: -
cdr3_aa: CTSSQESVSGSSGNTIYF
cdr3_nt: TGCACCAGCAGCCAAGAAAGCGTTTCGGGGAGCTCTGGAAACACCATATATTTT

d_call: -
v_call: TRBV29-1
j_call: TRBJ2-1
clone_size: -
cdr3_aa: CSVHGGGYNEQFF
cdr3_nt: TGCAGCGTTCACGGTGGCGGGTACAATGAGCAGTTCTTC

d_call: TRBD1
v_call: TRBV5-1
j_call: TRBJ1-5
clone_size: -
cdr3_aa: CASSLTGQGPHQPQHF
cdr3_nt: TGCGCCAGCAGCTTGACGGGACAGGGGCCCCATCAGCCCCAGCATTTT

d_call: TRBD2
v_call: TRBV15
j_call: TRBJ2-7
clone_size: -
cdr3_aa: CATSRGEVAGGHEQYF
cdr3_nt: TGTGCCACCAGCAGAGGCGAAGTGGCGGGGGGCCACGAGCAGTACTTC

d_call: -
v_call: TRBV29-1
j_call: TRBJ1-2
clone_size: -
cdr3_aa: CSGLATGGGGYTF
cdr3_nt: TGCAGCGGTTTAGCTACAGGCGGCGGAGGCTACACCTTC

d_call: -
v_call: TRBV18
j_call: TRBJ1-5
clone_size: -
cdr3_aa: CASSPYESPSNQPQHF
cdr3_nt: TGTGCCAGCTCACCATACGAATCTCCGAGCAATCAGCCCCAGCATTTT

d_call: TRBD2
v_call: TRBV11-3
j_call: TRBJ2-1
clone_size: -
cdr3_aa: CASSSPRRLAGANNEQFF
cdr3_nt: TGTGCCAGCAGCTCACCTCGTCGACTAGCGGGGGCGAACAATGAGCAGTTCTTC

d_call: TRBD2
v_call: TRBV2
j_call: TRBJ2-1
clone_size: -
cdr3_aa: CASSTPRTSGSSSSYNEQFF
cdr3_nt: TGTGCCAGCAGCACGCCCCGGACTAGCGGTTCTTCCAGCTCCTACAATGAGCAGTTCTTC

d_call: TRBD1
v_call: TRBV19
j_call: TRBJ1-2
clone_size: few
cdr3_aa: CASSMDRSGRGYTF
cdr3_nt: TGTGCCAGTAGTATGGACAGGTCAGGCCGCGGCTACACCTTC

d_call: -
v_call: TRBV23-1
j_call: TRBJ2-3
clone_size: -
cdr3_aa: CASSLDQGGTQYF
cdr3_nt: TGCGCCAGCAGCTTGGATCAGGGAGGTACGCAGTATTTT

d_call: -
v_call: TRBV29-1
j_call: TRBJ1-1
clone_size: -
cdr3_aa: CSVRLQGNTEAFF
cdr3_nt: TGCAGCGTTCGCCTACAGGGGAACACTGAAGCTTTCTTT

d_call: TRBD1
v_call: TRBV19
j_call: TRBJ2-3
clone_size: -
cdr3_aa: CASSLTGWEDTQYF
cdr3_nt: TGTGCCAGTAGTCTGACAGGGTGGGAAGATACGCAGTATTTT

d_call: TRBD1
v_call: TRBV6-8
j_call: TRBJ2-7
clone_size: once
cdr3_aa: CASRPGQGPYEQYF
cdr3_nt: TGTGCCAGCAGACCGGGACAGGGGCCCTACGAGCAGTACTTC

d_call: -
v_call: TRBV6-4
j_call: TRBJ1-1
clone_size: -
cdr3_aa: CASSEALRQDTEAFF
cdr3_nt: TGTGCCAGCAGTGAAGCGCTTCGACAGGACACTGAAGCTTTCTTT

d_call: TRBD2
v_call: TRBV6-8
j_call: TRBJ2-2
clone_size: -
cdr3_aa: CASSYSGLAGRTGELFF
cdr3_nt: TGTGCCAGCAGTTACTCGGGGCTAGCGGGACGCACCGGGGAGCTGTTTTTT

d_call: TRBD1
v_call: TRBV6-8
j_call: TRBJ2-5
clone_size: few
cdr3_aa: CASKTGGLGKTQYF
cdr3_nt: TGTGCCAGCAAGACAGGGGGCTTGGGAAAGACCCAGTACTTC

d_call: -
v_call: TRBV19
j_call: TRBJ1-1
clone_size: -
cdr3_aa: CASSIDSGSRAPEAFF
cdr3_nt: TGTGCCAGTAGTATAGACTCAGGGAGCAGGGCTCCTGAAGCTTTCTTT

d_call: TRBD1
v_call: TRBV28
j_call: TRBJ1-2
clone_size: -
cdr3_aa: CASSSPPGQGNGYTF
cdr3_nt: TGTGCCAGCAGTTCACCCCCGGGACAGGGAAATGGCTACACCTTC

d_call: -
v_call: TRBV12-5
j_call: TRBJ2-1
clone_size: -
cdr3_aa: CASGLYSYNEQFF
cdr3_nt: TGTGCTAGTGGTTTGTACAGCTACAATGAGCAGTTCTTC

d_call: -
v_call: TRBV5-1
j_call: TRBJ2-2
clone_size: -
cdr3_aa: CASSYRQTNTGELFF
cdr3_nt: TGCGCCAGCAGCTATCGACAGACGAACACCGGGGAGCTGTTTTTT

d_call: TRBD1
v_call: TRBV11-3
j_call: TRBJ1-2
clone_size: -
cdr3_aa: CASSVASRGGSGYTF
cdr3_nt: TGTGCCAGCAGCGTCGCAAGCAGGGGGGGCAGTGGCTACACCTTC

d_call: -
v_call: TRBV23-1
j_call: TRBJ2-1
clone_size: -
cdr3_aa: CASSWGTDTEQFF
cdr3_nt: TGCGCCAGCAGCTGGGGGACTGATACAGAGCAGTTCTTC

d_call: -
v_call: TRBV10-3
j_call: TRBJ2-3
clone_size: -
cdr3_aa: CAISEALPGQYF
cdr3_nt: TGTGCCATCAGTGAGGCCCTCCCAGGGCAGTATTTT

d_call: -
v_call: TRBV29-1
j_call: TRBJ1-2
clone_size: -
cdr3_aa: CSVEGEGNGGYTF
cdr3_nt: TGCAGCGTTGAAGGGGAGGGAAATGGGGGCTACACCTTC

d_call: -
v_call: TRBV5-1
j_call: TRBJ2-2
clone_size: once
cdr3_aa: CASSPGGSGVTGELFF
cdr3_nt: TGCGCCAGCAGCCCTGGGGGGTCAGGGGTCACCGGGGAGCTGTTTTTT

d_call: -
v_call: TRBV7-7
j_call: TRBJ2-3
clone_size: -
cdr3_aa: CASSLVGGPDTQYF
cdr3_nt: TGTGCCAGCAGCCTGGTTGGGGGCCCAGATACGCAGTATTTT

d_call: -
v_call: TRBV19
j_call: TRBJ2-1
clone_size: -
cdr3_aa: CASTGGGSYNEQFF
cdr3_nt: TGTGCCAGTACCGGGGGCGGCTCCTACAATGAGCAGTTCTTC

d_call: TRBD2
v_call: TRBV5-1
j_call: TRBJ2-1
clone_size: -
cdr3_aa: CASSFGGYHNEQFF
cdr3_nt: TGCGCCAGCAGCTTCGGGGGGTACCACAATGAGCAGTTCTTC

d_call: TRBD1
v_call: TRBV16
j_call: TRBJ2-1
clone_size: few
cdr3_aa: CASSHQGQGGTYNEQFF
cdr3_nt: TGTGCCAGCAGCCATCAAGGACAGGGTGGTACCTACAATGAGCAGTTCTTC

d_call: TRBD1
v_call: TRBV5-1
j_call: TRBJ1-3
clone_size: -
cdr3_aa: CASSLGTGAKGTIYF
cdr3_nt: TGCGCCAGCAGCTTGGGGACAGGGGCTAAAGGCACCATATATTTT

d_call: -
v_call: TRBV19
j_call: TRBJ1-5
clone_size: -
cdr3_aa: CASSGSDSSNQPQHF
cdr3_nt: TGTGCCAGTTCCGGATCGGACAGCAGCAATCAGCCCCAGCATTTT

d_call: -
v_call: TRBV5-1
j_call: TRBJ2-7
clone_size: once
cdr3_aa: CASSLAATGLYEQYF
cdr3_nt: TGCGCCAGCAGCTTGGCCGCGACAGGCCTCTACGAGCAGTACTTC

d_call: -
v_call: TRBV6-8
j_call: TRBJ2-5
clone_size: -
cdr3_aa: CASTSGPSTGQETQYF
cdr3_nt: TGTGCCAGCACTTCTGGCCCCTCGACTGGGCAAGAGACCCAGTACTTC

d_call: -
v_call: TRBV6-8
j_call: TRBJ2-6
clone_size: -
cdr3_aa: CASRPLETGANVLTF
cdr3_nt: TGTGCCAGCAGACCCCTAGAAACTGGGGCCAACGTCTTGACTTTC

d_call: -
v_call: TRBV19
j_call: TRBJ2-1
clone_size: -
cdr3_aa: CASIFGRTAEQFF
cdr3_nt: TGTGCCAGTATCTTCGGGCGAACTGCTGAGCAGTTCTTC

d_call: -
v_call: TRBV7-4
j_call: TRBJ2-5
clone_size: -
cdr3_aa: CASTPGGAVETQYF
cdr3_nt: TGTGCCAGCACACCAGGTGGGGCGGTGGAGACCCAGTACTTC

d_call: TRBD2
v_call: TRBV11-3
j_call: TRBJ2-1
clone_size: few
cdr3_aa: CASSLGSGYYNEQFF
cdr3_nt: TGTGCCAGCAGCTTGGGTAGCGGGTACTACAATGAGCAGTTCTTC

d_call: -
v_call: TRBV14
j_call: TRBJ1-4
clone_size: -
cdr3_aa: CASSHILGREKLFF
cdr3_nt: TGTGCCAGCAGCCACATACTAGGCCGGGAAAAACTGTTTTTT

d_call: -
v_call: TRBV10-2
j_call: TRBJ2-5
clone_size: -
cdr3_aa: CASSELWTGREETQYF
cdr3_nt: TGCGCCAGCAGTGAGTTATGGACAGGGAGGGAAGAGACCCAGTACTTC